The 17 T cell receptor beta chains listed next were all sequenced from one sample in a study of Ad26.COV2.S vaccination and SARS-CoV-2 variants. Documented treatment: some 19 received Ad26.COV2.S at low or high dose, single or two shots; roughly five received placebo; per-sample allocation not given. Sampling happened 63 days after the first vaccine or placebo injection. Only in-frame clones appear in the TCRdb table, and some are missing; sequencing was by immunoSEQ multiplex PCR. The repertoire consists of around 250,000 clones, with roughly nine tenths occurring once and the leading ten covering nearly 3%. Sequencing used peripheral blood, obtained in a trial of Ad26.COV2.S vaccine versus placebo. The source is a person aged 18-65 years who received the Ad26.COV2.S COVID-19 vaccine or a placebo.

The chain links TRBV9 to TRBJ1-3; TRBD1 aligns across 7 bases. This CDR3 region has 16 residues. Germline V gives CDR1 SGDLS, CDR2 YYNGEE. With 4 bases clipped from V and 0 bases from J, the junction kept 7 bases outside the gene matches. The CDR3 loop is CASSLRQGPSGNTIYF. In DNA, the CDR3 is TGTGCCAGCAGCCTCCGACAGGGACCCTCTGGAAACACCATATATTTT.

The V and J genes are TRBV12-3 or TRBV12-4 and TRBJ1-1, with D unclear. This CDR3 comprises 11 residues. Between the trimmed V and J ends, which lost 7 bases and 4 bases, there was a span of 7 bases. The DNA of the CDR3 is TGTGCCAGCACCGAGGGCACTGAAGCTTTCTTT. Protein: CASTEGTEAFF.

The genes are TRBV15 and TRBJ1-3, with 9 bases fitting TRBD1. The V gene's germline CDR1 is LNHNV and CDR2 YYDKDF (reference sequence). The junction had 12 bases not matched to a gene; V was cut back by 5 bases and J by 1 base. The CDR3 loop spans 18 amino acids. CDR3: CATSWTGTGRTSGNTIYF. The DNA of the CDR3 is TGTGCCACCAGCTGGACCGGGACAGGGCGGACTTCTGGAAACACCATATATTTT.

The chain combines TRBV21-1 with TRBJ1-5; the listed D gene, TRBD1, was not tested against the DNA. TRBV21-1 is flagged as a pseudogene. The CDR3 is 14 amino acids. CDR3 sequence: CASSKQGGNQPQHF. CDR3 DNA: TGTGCCAGCAGCAAACAGGGGGGCAATCAGCCCCAGCATTTT.

This rearrangement joins TRBV30 to TRBJ2-7; 7 bases are shared with TRBD1. CDR1 is GTSNPN, CDR2 SVGIG, per germline (reference sequence). J gave up 0 bases and V 1 base, and 3 bases lay outside the gene matches. The CDR3 covers 14 residues. The CDR3 loop reads CAWSADRASYEQYV. CDR3 nucleotides: TGTGCCTGGAGTGCCGACAGGGCCTCCTACGAGCAGTACGTC.

The chain combines TRBV6-4 with TRBJ2-3; D is unresolved. From germline, CDR1 is MRHNA and CDR2 SNTAGT. The germline V and J ends were trimmed by 0 bases and 8 bases, with 6 bases remaining between them. The CDR3 is 12 residues long. The CDR3, as DNA: TGTGCCAGCAGTGACTCGCAACTTACGCAGTATTTT. It specifies CASSDSQLTQYF.

This clone came up a few times. The chain links TRBV6-5 to TRBJ1-6, with D tentatively TRBD1 (6 bases). Trimming took off 5 bases at V and 7 bases at J, with 15 bases between the two ends. CDR3 length: 15 residues. CDR1 and CDR2 from the germline V gene are MNHEY and SVGAGI. The CDR3 DNA reads TGTGCCAGCAGTCAGGGGAGAGAGAGGAATTCACCCCTCCACTTT. Encoded protein: CASSQGRERNSPLHF.

In this sample, this clone turned up once. The chain recombines TRBV5-5 with TRBJ2-7; D is perhaps TRBD2 (7 bases). The V end lost 4 bases, the J end lost 5 bases, and 16 bases lay between the germline ends. This CDR3 contains 14 residues. In germline, CDR1 is SGHKS, CDR2 YYEKEE (reference sequence). CDR3 loop: CASSIGRGLNEQYV. The CDR3, as DNA: TGTGCCAGCAGCATTGGGCGGGGGCTCAACGAGCAGTACGTC.

The V and J genes are TRBV3-1 (or the pseudogene TRBV3-2) and TRBJ2-2; 9 bases fit TRBD2. Looked up from germline, CDR1 is LGHDT and CDR2 is YNNKEL (reference sequence). This CDR3 has 19 amino acids. J gave up 0 bases and V 2 bases, and 10 bases lay outside the gene matches. CDR3 sequence: CASSQTPGVAGANTGELFF. The CDR3 region has the DNA TGTGCCAGCAGCCAAACTCCAGGGGTAGCGGGGGCGAACACCGGGGAGCTGTTTTTT.

The chain uses TRBV6-2 or TRBV6-3 and TRBJ2-7, with 10 bases aligning to TRBD2. The germline gives CDR1 MNHEY, CDR2 SVGEGT. This CDR3 contains 15 residues. V shed 2 bases and J 6 bases; nucleotides not matched to a gene: 7. DNA of the CDR3: TGTGCCAGCAGTTACGTACTAGCGGGACCGGTCGAGCAGTACGTC. Translating it yields CASSYVLAGPVEQYV.

The chain is built from TRBV5-4 and TRBJ1-2; weak D call: TRBD1 (6 bases). Germline CDR1 is SGHNT and CDR2 is YYREEE (reference sequence). The CDR3 is 14 amino acids. V lost 3 bases and J 1 base, leaving 10 bases between the germline ends. In DNA, the CDR3 is TGTGCCAGCAGCTCGGGGACACTTAACTATGGCTACACCTTC. Its protein is CASSSGTLNYGYTF.

This chain links TRBV5-4 with TRBJ1-2; D is perhaps TRBD1 (6 bases). The CDR3 length is 16 residues. Trimming pared 0 bases from V and 8 bases from J, leaving 20 bases between. Germline V gene sequence: CDR1 SGHNT, CDR2 YYREEE (reference sequence). The CDR3 bases are TGTGCCAGCAGCTTGGATCGGGGGCGCCTTGAGAGGGGCTACACCTTC. This sequence encodes CASSLDRGRLERGYTF.

The chain employs TRBV25-1 and TRBJ2-1; 10 bases fit TRBD2. Germline trimming cut 5 bases from V and 7 bases from J; bases unmatched to any gene: 5. The CDR3 is 14 residues long. CDR1 MGHDK and CDR2 SYGVNS come from the germline V gene. DNA for the CDR3: TGTGCCAGCAGTTTAGCGGGAGGAGTAAATGAGCAGTTCTTC. It translates to CASSLAGGVNEQFF.

The V gene is TRBV5-1, the J gene TRBJ2-3; maybe TRBD2 (6 bases). V lost 0 bases and J lost 5, with 10 bases in between. This CDR3 contains 14 residues. Germline loops: CDR1 SGHRS, CDR2 YFSETQ. The DNA of the CDR3 is TGCGCCAGCAGCTTGGGAGGGAGGCTAGATACGCAGTATTTT. Translation: CASSLGGRLDTQYF.

The chain links TRBV4-2 to TRBJ2-2; no clear D. There are 14 residues in the CDR3. Trimming took 0 bases from V and 4 from J, leaving 6 bases between them. Per the germline V gene, CDR1 is LGHNA and CDR2 is YNFKEQ. The CDR3 DNA reads TGTGCCAGCAGCCAAGATCCGGGCACCGGGGAGCTGTTTTTT. Translation gives CASSQDPGTGELFF.

The rearrangement links TRBV6-5 to TRBJ2-7, with D maybe TRBD1 (6 bases). Germline assignment: CDR1 MNHEY and CDR2 SVGAGI. There are 15 residues in the CDR3. Trimming left V 6 bases short and J 1 base short, with 16 bases between. Here the CDR3 DNA reads TGTGCCAGCAGGGAGACAGGCCTTTATTCCTACGAGCAGTACGTC. Translation gives CASRETGLYSYEQYV.

The CDR3 reads CASSLGGQGARNTIYF. DNA of the CDR3: TGTGCCAGCAGCTTAGGTGGTCAGGGGGCAAGAAACACCATATATTTT. V gene TRBV7-9 combines with J gene TRBJ1-3; 8 bases map to TRBD1. CDR1 SEHNR and CDR2 FQNEAQ come from the germline V gene (reference sequence). The CDR3 runs 16 residues. Trimming removed 1 base from V and 5 bases from J; junction bases left unmatched: 7.